The following is a T cell receptor beta chain sequence with its context. V lost 5 bases and J 3 bases, leaving 14 bases between the germline ends. The CDR3 sequence is 14 residues long. Germline V lookup: CDR1 MGHRA, CDR2 YSYEKL. This record comes from a study of blood T cell repertoires in COVID-19. The repertoire was sequenced with immunoSEQ multiplex PCR; TCRdb's copy has only in-frame clones and lacks some. The repertoire holds about 190,000 clones, with roughly four fifths as singletons. The chain combines TRBV4-1 with TRBJ2-7; D possibly corresponds to TRBD1 (6 bases). This sequence originates from a woman aged 40 to 50 with acute or convalescent COVID-19. The sequenced sample was peripheral blood. The CDR3 coding sequence is TGCGCCAGCAGCGAACGGGACACGGACTACGAGCAGTACTTC. Translated, it gives CASSERDTDYEQYF.